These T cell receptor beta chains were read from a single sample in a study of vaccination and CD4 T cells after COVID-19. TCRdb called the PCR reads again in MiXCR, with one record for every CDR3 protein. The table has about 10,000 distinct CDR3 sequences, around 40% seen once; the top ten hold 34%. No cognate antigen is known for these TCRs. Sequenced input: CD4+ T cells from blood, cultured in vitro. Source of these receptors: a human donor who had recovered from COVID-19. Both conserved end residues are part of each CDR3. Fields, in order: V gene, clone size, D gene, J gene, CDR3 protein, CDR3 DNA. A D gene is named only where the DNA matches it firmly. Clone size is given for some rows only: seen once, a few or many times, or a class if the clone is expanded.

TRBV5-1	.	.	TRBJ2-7	CASSLGGASYEQYF	TGCGCCAGCAGCTTGGGGGGGGCGAGTTACGAGCAGTACTTC
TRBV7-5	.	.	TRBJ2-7	CISVSEAKEQGAKPYEQYF	.
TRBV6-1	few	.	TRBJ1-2	CASSGPDTYGYTF	TGTGCCAGCAGTGGCCCGGACACGTATGGCTACACCTTC
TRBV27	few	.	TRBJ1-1	CASSLKNGGTEAFF	TGTGCCAGCAGCTTAAAGAACGGGGGCACTGAAGCTTTCTTT
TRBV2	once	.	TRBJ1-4	CASSQDLWEEKLFF	TGTGCCAGCAGCCAGGACCTCTGGGAAGAAAAACTGTTTTTT
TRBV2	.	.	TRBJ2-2	CASRADRTATGELFF	TGTGCCAGCAGAGCCGACAGGACCGCCACCGGGGAGCTGTTTTTT
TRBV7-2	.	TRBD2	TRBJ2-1	CASTQGSGGHNEQFF	TGTGCCAGCACCCAGGGTAGCGGGGGCCACAATGAGCAGTTCTTC
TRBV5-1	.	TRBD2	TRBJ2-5	CASSVGTSGGSGETQYF	TGCGCCAGCAGCGTAGGGACTAGCGGGGGGTCAGGGGAGACCCAGTACTTC
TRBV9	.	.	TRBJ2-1	CASSGQGEAYNEQFF	TGTGCCAGCAGCGGGCAGGGTGAGGCCTACAATGAGCAGTTCTTC
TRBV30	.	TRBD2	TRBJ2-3	CAWSSGGPGTQYF	TGTGCCTGGAGTTCGGGGGGGCCGGGGACGCAGTATTTT
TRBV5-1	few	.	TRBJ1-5	CASSLDGVGQPQHF	TGCGCCAGCAGCTTGGACGGTGTTGGTCAGCCCCAGCATTTT
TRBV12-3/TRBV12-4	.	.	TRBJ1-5	CASSFRLAVPRSQHF	TGTGCCAGCAGTTTTAGGTTGGCAGTCCCAAGGAGCCAGCATTTT
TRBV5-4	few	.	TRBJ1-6	CASSNGGGVGNGLSPLHF	TGTGCCAGCAGCAATGGTGGCGGGGTCGGGAACGGTCTTTCACCCCTCCACTTT
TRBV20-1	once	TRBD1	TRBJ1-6	CSAPRDRADNSPLHF	TGCAGTGCGCCCCGGGACAGGGCGGATAATTCACCCCTCCACTTT
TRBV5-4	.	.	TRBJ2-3	CASSSQSTDTQYF	TGTGCCAGCAGCTCGCAGAGCACAGATACGCAGTATTTT